The rows below give T cell receptor beta chains drawn from one sample of a study of cytomegalovirus exposure and HLA in healthy donors. Profiled with immunoSEQ multiplex PCR; TCRdb holds only in-frame clones, not every one. The data hold about 140,000 clones, with 65% to 90% observed a single time. The sequencing input was PBMCs. All receptors derive from a female donor in good health and CMV-seronegative. Each CDR3 is given with its conserved first and last residue. The D gene is left open where the match is weak. Size is omitted from some rows. Given values are once, few, many or a class for expanded clones.

V	size	length	D	J	CDR3	DNA
TRBV7-9	.	10	.	TRBJ2-2	CAPSTGELFF	TGTGCCCCATCCACCGGGGAGCTGTTTTTT
TRBV13	once	13	TRBD1	TRBJ2-7	CASSPGQETEQYF	TGTGCCAGCAGCCCCGGACAGGAGACCGAGCAGTACTTC
TRBV28	few	13	.	TRBJ1-2	CASSQSARYGYTF	TGTGCCAGCAGTCAATCAGCGCGGTATGGCTACACCTTC
TRBV9	once	10	.	TRBJ2-7	CASSNNEQYF	TGTGCCAGCAGCAATAACGAGCAGTACTTC
TRBV4-1	.	15	.	TRBJ2-7	CASSQVPGNSYEQYF	TGCGCCAGCAGCCAAGTCCCGGGGAACTCCTACGAGCAGTACTTC
TRBV28	few	14	.	TRBJ2-7	CASWAGYTSYEQYF	TGTGCCAGCTGGGCAGGGTACACTTCCTACGAGCAGTACTTC
TRBV2	.	15	.	TRBJ1-1	CASSVEGVANTEAFF	TGTGCCAGCAGTGTCGAGGGTGTCGCGAACACTGAAGCTTTCTTT
TRBV6-6	.	15	TRBD1	TRBJ2-7	CASSGMGQGAGEQYF	TGTGCCAGCAGCGGCATGGGACAGGGGGCAGGGGAGCAGTACTTC
TRBV30	.	12	TRBD2	TRBJ2-1	CAWGGLANEQFF	TGTGCCTGGGGGGGACTAGCCAATGAGCAGTTCTTC
TRBV7-3	.	16	TRBD1	TRBJ2-7	CASSLLGPTGNYEQYF	TGTGCCAGCAGCTTATTAGGTCCGACAGGGAACTACGAGCAGTACTTC
TRBV28	.	15	.	TRBJ2-7	CASSLWAGPPYEQYF	TGTGCCAGCAGTTTGTGGGCAGGTCCCCCCTACGAGCAGTACTTC
TRBV7-3	.	14	TRBD2	TRBJ2-5	CASSLAGEGETQYF	TGTGCCAGCAGCTTAGCGGGAGAGGGAGAGACCCAGTACTTC
TRBV5-1	once	17	TRBD2	TRBJ2-7	CASSLGLAGDPSYEQYF	TGCGCCAGCAGCTTGGGACTAGCGGGAGACCCCTCCTACGAGCAGTACTTC
TRBV28	.	14	.	TRBJ1-1	CASSTQLRNTEAFF	TGTGCCAGCAGCACACAATTACGGAACACTGAAGCTTTCTTT
TRBV20-1	.	11	TRBD1	TRBJ1-1	CSAPQGTEAFF	TGCAGTGCTCCACAGGGGACTGAAGCTTTCTTT
TRBV10-3	once	13	TRBD1	TRBJ2-5	CAISGGTEETQYF	TGTGCCATCAGTGGTGGGACAGAAGAGACCCAGTACTTC
TRBV6-1	.	14	TRBD1	TRBJ2-4	CASRDRLAKNIQYF	TGTGCCAGCAGGGACAGGTTAGCCAAAAACATTCAGTACTTC
TRBV7-9	.	14	TRBD1	TRBJ2-7	CASSQTGGSYEQYF	TGTGCCAGCAGTCAGACAGGGGGTTCCTACGAGCAGTACTTC
TRBV6-5	.	15	.	TRBJ1-2	CASSYSVQGTLGYTF	TGTGCCAGCAGTTACTCAGTGCAGGGAACTCTTGGCTACACCTTC
TRBV29-1	.	16	.	TRBJ2-4	CSVGGQGKGAKNIQYF	TGCAGCGTTGGGGGGCAGGGCAAAGGGGCCAAAAACATTCAGTACTTC
TRBV30	.	12	.	TRBJ2-7	CAWSTESYEQYF	TGTGCCTGGAGCACCGAGTCCTACGAGCAGTACTTC
TRBV6-6	.	15	TRBD1	TRBJ1-4	CASSSPGTGESLLFF	TGTGCCAGCAGTTCCCCGGGAACAGGGGAATCCCTCCTGTTTTTT
TRBV2	.	14	.	TRBJ2-4	CASRAGSAKNIQYF	TGTGCCAGCAGAGCGGGCTCAGCCAAAAACATTCAGTACTTC
TRBV6-1	.	15	TRBD1	TRBJ2-7	CASSSGTGGFYEQYF	TGTGCCAGCAGTTCCGGGACAGGGGGGTTCTACGAGCAGTACTTC
TRBV27	.	16	TRBD1	TRBJ1-4	CASRPHRGGTNEKLFF	TGTGCCAGCCGTCCCCACAGGGGAGGAACTAATGAAAAACTGTTTTTT
TRBV5-1	.	15	.	TRBJ2-6	CASSLFEPGANVLTF	TGCGCCAGCAGCCTCTTTGAGCCCGGGGCCAACGTCCTGACTTTC
TRBV18	.	14	.	TRBJ2-5	CASSPGLAGETQYF	TGTGCCAGCTCACCCGGGCTAGCTGGAGAGACCCAGTACTTC
TRBV5-6	.	15	TRBD1	TRBJ1-2	CASSWGLQGAEGYTF	TGTGCCAGCAGCTGGGGGCTACAGGGGGCGGAGGGCTACACCTTC
TRBV25-1	.	14	TRBD1	TRBJ1-3	CASSVTGGGNTIYF	TGTGCCAGCAGTGTCACAGGGGGGGGAAACACCATATATTTT
TRBV11-1	.	14	.	TRBJ2-6	CASSRDTGANVLTF	TGTGCCAGCAGCCGGGACACCGGGGCCAACGTCCTGACTTTC